This T cell receptor beta chain was observed in a study of cytomegalovirus exposure and HLA in healthy donors. General study results and limits: Later analysis associated a missense DCLRE1C variant with TCR beta V- and J-gene trimming. Accurate prediction of most subjects' HLA-A and HLA-B alleles from TCR beta sequences was reported.

This clone was recorded a few times. Antigen: not known. Germline CDR1 is SGHVS and CDR2 is FQNEAQ. V dropped 0 bases and J dropped 5 bases, with 16 bases sitting between them. The CDR3 covers 17 residues. Use of 60 Vbeta and 13 Jbeta primers characterized the PCR. Produced via immunoSEQ multiplex PCR; TCRdb's table is partial and in-frame only. The table has approximately 140,000 clones, 55% to 80% seen once. Sequences were obtained from PBMCs. This receptor was identified in a woman aged 60-75 years in good health and CMV-seropositive. V usage is TRBV7-8 and J usage is TRBJ1-4, with D tentatively TRBD1 (6 bases). In DNA form, the CDR3 reads TGTGCCAGCAGCTTAGCCCGGGTTGTCGGACAGAATGAAAAACTGTTTTTT. Its translation is CASSLARVVGQNEKLFF.